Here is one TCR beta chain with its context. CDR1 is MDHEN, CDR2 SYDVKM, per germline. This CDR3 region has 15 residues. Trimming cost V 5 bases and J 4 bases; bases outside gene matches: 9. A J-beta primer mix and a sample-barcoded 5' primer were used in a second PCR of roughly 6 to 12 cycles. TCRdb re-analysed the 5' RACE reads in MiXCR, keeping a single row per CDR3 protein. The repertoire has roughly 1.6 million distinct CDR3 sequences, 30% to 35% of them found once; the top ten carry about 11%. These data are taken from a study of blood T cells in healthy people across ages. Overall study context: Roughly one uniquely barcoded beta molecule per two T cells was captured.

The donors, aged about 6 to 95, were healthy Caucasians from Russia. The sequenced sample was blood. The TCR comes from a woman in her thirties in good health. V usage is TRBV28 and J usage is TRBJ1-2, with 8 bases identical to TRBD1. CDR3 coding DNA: TGTGCCAGCAGTCCTCTCGGACAGGGCGGCTATGGCTACACCTTC. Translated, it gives CASSPLGQGGYGYTF.